A single sample is the source of the 18 T cell receptor beta chains below, sequenced in a study of blood T cells in healthy people across ages. The use of a sample-barcoded 5' primer and a J-beta primer mix characterized a second PCR of about 7 to 12 cycles. MiXCR, run by TCRdb on the 5' RACE reads, gives a single entry per CDR3 protein. The profile shows 800,000 to 950,000 distinct CDR3 sequences, 36% of them singletons. Sequences were obtained from blood. Every receptor here comes from a man aged 18 to 29 in good health.

The chain uses TRBV12-3 or TRBV12-4 and TRBJ2-3; D is ambiguous. The V and J ends lost 3 bases and 0 bases respectively, with 13 bases between them. The CDR3 consists of 16 residues. The CDR3 region has the DNA TGTGCCAGCAGTTTTTGGTCATCGGCTAGCACAGATACGCAGTATTTT. It is translated as CASSFWSSASTDTQYF.

In regard to this clonotype: At one boundary the junction diverges from the germline segment, which might be a read error. The gene calls are TRBV6-5 and TRBJ1-1, with no clear D. This CDR3 is built from 16 residues. Per germline, CDR1 MNHEY and CDR2 SVGAGI. CDR3 in DNA: TGTGCCAACAGTTACAACGGGGTTCGTGTGAACACTGAAGCTTTCTTT. This gives the protein CANSYNGVRVNTEAFF.

Regarding this clonotype: One junction end does not reproduce the germline sequence, and a read error may be involved. The chain has TRBV6-6 and TRBJ2-5, with TRBD2 matching 11 bases. The germline V gene has CDR1 MNHNY and CDR2 SVGAGI (reference sequence). The CDR3 is 13 amino acids. CDR3 region: CVSSTPSGGIQYF. The CDR3 DNA sequence: TGTGTCAGCAGTACACCTAGCGGGGGGATTCAGTACTTC.

The J gene is TRBJ1-1, the V gene TRBV7-9, with D tentatively TRBD1 (5 bases). This CDR3 has 15 amino acids. Germline CDR1 is SEHNR and CDR2 is FQNEAQ (reference sequence). V was shortened by 5 bases and J by 4 bases, with 17 bases between the two germline ends. The DNA of the CDR3 is TGTGCCAGCAGCCGGGACTCCTACGTGGGCACTGAAGCTTTCTTT. Residues: CASSRDSYVGTEAFF.

This clonotype has ten or more counts. The V and J genes are TRBV20-1 and TRBJ2-4, with a weak D call TRBD1 (6 bases). Germline V lookup: CDR1 DFQATT, CDR2 SNEGSKA (reference sequence). The CDR3 spans 14 residues. V lost 6 bases to trimming and J lost 7 bases, with 19 bases between them. The CDR3 nucleotides read TGCAGTGCCGGGCAACAGGGATTAGCGAACATTCAGTACTTC. Translated: CSAGQQGLANIQYF.

This clonotype was counted a single time. The chain joins TRBV12-3 or TRBV12-4 to TRBJ1-3; D call uncertain. V was pared by 5 bases and J by 7 bases, with 9 bases between. This CDR3 has 12 amino acids. The CDR3 DNA follows: TGTGCCAGCAGTCCCAGTGCTAACACCATATATTTT. This gives the protein CASSPSANTIYF.

Only a few counts were recorded for this clonotype. The chain has TRBV12-3 or TRBV12-4 and TRBJ1-1; maybe TRBD1 (5 bases). This CDR3 is built from 13 residues. Trimming left V 7 bases short and J 7 bases short, with 16 bases between. This CDR3 is CASNLVAGDEAFF. Written as DNA, the CDR3 is TGTGCCAGCAACCTGGTGGCGGGGGATGAAGCTTTCTTT.

This clonotype was recorded a few times. The chain is built from TRBV9 and TRBJ2-3; 12 nucleotides match TRBD2. There are 13 residues in the CDR3. V gave up 3 bases and J gave up 11 bases; unmatched junction bases: 4. Germline assignment: CDR1 SGDLS and CDR2 YYNGEE. The CDR3 sequence: CASSGTSGERQYF. CDR3 in DNA: TGTGCCAGCAGCGGGACTAGCGGGGAGCGGCAGTATTTT.

Concerning this clonotype itself: A much larger clonotype is one base distant, so this may be a read error. The V gene is TRBV7-2, the J gene TRBJ1-2, with D possibly being TRBD1 (5 bases). The CDR3 loop spans 14 amino acids. Germline V gene data show CDR1 as SGHTA and CDR2 as FQGNSA. Trimming cost V 6 bases and J 0 bases, with 11 bases left between them. The CDR3 reads CASRPRGTNYGYTF. DNA for the CDR3: TGTGCCAGCAGACCCCGGGGGACTAACTATGGCTACACCTTC. The full variable domain, rest sourced from reference TRBV7-2 and TRBJ1-2, is GAGVSQSPSNKVTEKGKDVELRCDPISGHTALYWYRQSLGQGLEFLIYFQGNSAPDKSGLPSDRFSAERTGGSVSTLTIQRTQQEDSAVYLCASRPRGTNYGYTFGSGTRLTVV.

This clonotype was counted at least ten times. The chain recombines TRBV11-2 with TRBJ2-7; no clear D. The germline V gene encodes CDR1 SGHAT and CDR2 FQNNGV. This CDR3 spans 13 amino acids. The V end was cut by 5 bases, the J end by 3 bases, with 11 bases between. Written as DNA, the CDR3 is TGTGCCAGCAGCAGGCCGACGAACTACGAGCAGTACTTC. Residues: CASSRPTNYEQYF.

This clonotype was counted only a few times. This sequence may be a read error, since a much larger clone differs from it by one base. V and J are TRBV5-1 and TRBJ2-3; unclear D gene. Trimming cost V 4 bases and J 4 bases, with 13 bases left between them. CDR3 length: 14 amino acids. CDR1 and CDR2 from the germline V gene are SGHRS and YFSETQ. The CDR3 here is CASSVAGLADTQYF. CDR3 nucleotide sequence: TGCGCCAGCAGCGTGGCTGGCCTCGCAGATACGCAGTATTTT. The whole variable domain, remainder taken from reference TRBV5-1 and TRBJ2-3, is KAGVTQTPRYLIKTRGQQVTLSCSPISGHRSVSWYQQTPGQGLQFLFEYFSETQRNKGNFPGRFSGRQFSNSRSEMNVSTLELGDSALYLCASSVAGLADTQYFGPGTRLTVL.

This clonotype was observed many times. The chain couples TRBV7-2 to TRBJ2-3; no definite D call. The CDR3 has 15 residues. Trimming cost V 0 bases and J 3 bases, with 10 bases left between them. The germline V gene encodes CDR1 SGHTA and CDR2 FQGNSA. This CDR3 reads CASSLAGRVTDTQYF. DNA for the CDR3: TGTGCCAGCAGCTTAGCGGGTAGAGTAACAGATACGCAGTATTTT.

The chain recombines TRBV24-1 with TRBJ2-3; no clear D gene. Per the germline V gene, CDR1 is KGHDR and CDR2 is SFDVKD. V lost 7 bases to trimming and J lost 0 bases, with 10 bases between them. The CDR3 contains 14 residues. CDR3 coding DNA: TGTGCCACCAGCTCCAGTTCTAGCACAGATACGCAGTATTTT. Protein sequence: CATSSSSSTDTQYF.

This clonotype was detected many times. This chain uses TRBV10-2 with TRBJ2-7; 7 bases line up with TRBD1. Germline V CDR1 and CDR2: WSHSY, SAAADI. The length of the CDR3 is 15 residues. V was pared by 2 bases and J by 1 base, with 5 bases of the junction left unmatched. The CDR3 DNA sequence: TGCGCCAGCAGTGAGGGGGGACAGCTATCCTACGAGCAGTACTTC. It codes for CASSEGGQLSYEQYF.

The chain uses TRBV10-3 and TRBJ1-1; possible D gene TRBD1, 5 bases. Per germline, CDR1 ENHRY and CDR2 SYGVKD. V was clipped by 5 bases and J by 1 base, with 8 bases between them. CDR3 length: 13 residues. CDR3 in DNA: TGTGCCATCAGTCGACAGCAGAACACTGAAGCTTTCTTT. It specifies CAISRQQNTEAFF.

J is TRBJ2-7 and V is TRBV10-3; 12 positions match TRBD2. V lost 6 bases, J lost 1 base, and 7 bases stayed unmatched. Germline assignment: CDR1 ENHRY and CDR2 SYGVKD. CDR3 size: 16 residues. The CDR3 loop reads CAISTMTSGSSYEQYF. Here the CDR3 DNA reads TGTGCCATCAGCACCATGACTAGCGGGAGTTCCTACGAGCAGTACTTC.

The genes are TRBV12-3 or TRBV12-4 and TRBJ1-2, with 11 bases aligning to TRBD1. CDR3 length equals 15 residues. The ends lost 5 bases at V and 6 bases at J; junction bases unmatched: 8. CDR3 coding DNA: TGTGCCAGCAGTCCCTACGGACAGGGGGCGGATGGCTACACCTTC. It translates to CASSPYGQGADGYTF.

This clonotype turned up a few times. This chain joins TRBV5-1 and TRBJ2-3, with TRBD1 matching over 7 bases. Unmatched junction bases numbered 12, after V lost 0 bases and J lost 5 bases. The germline gives CDR1 SGHRS, CDR2 YFSETQ. CDR3 length equals 17 residues. The CDR3 DNA reads TGCGCCAGCAGCTTGGCTGGGACAGCTAACACTGTAGATACGCAGTATTTT. It codes for CASSLAGTANTVDTQYF.